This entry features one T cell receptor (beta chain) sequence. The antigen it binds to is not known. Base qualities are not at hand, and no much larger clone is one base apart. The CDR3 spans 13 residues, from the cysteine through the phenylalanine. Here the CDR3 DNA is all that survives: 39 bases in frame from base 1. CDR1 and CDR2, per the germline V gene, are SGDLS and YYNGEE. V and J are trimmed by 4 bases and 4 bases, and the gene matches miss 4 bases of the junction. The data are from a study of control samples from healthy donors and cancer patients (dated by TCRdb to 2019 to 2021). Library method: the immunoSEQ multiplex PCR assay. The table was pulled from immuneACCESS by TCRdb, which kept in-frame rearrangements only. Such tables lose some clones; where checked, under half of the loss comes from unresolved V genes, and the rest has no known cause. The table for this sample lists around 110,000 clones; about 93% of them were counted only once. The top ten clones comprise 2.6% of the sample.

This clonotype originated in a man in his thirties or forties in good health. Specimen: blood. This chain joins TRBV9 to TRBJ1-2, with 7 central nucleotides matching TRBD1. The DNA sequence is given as TGTGCCAGCAGCAAAAGGGACAGCTATGGCTACACCTTC. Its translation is CASSKRDSYGYTF.